These T cell receptor beta chains were read from a single sample in a study of blood T cell repertoires in COVID-19. The table came from immunoSEQ multiplex PCR; TCRdb's copy has only in-frame clones and leaves some out. This table holds around 31,000 clones, about nine tenths found once. The sequenced sample was peripheral blood. The receptors were sampled from a human donor with active COVID-19. The donor label of this sample is uncertain. Each CDR3 is given with its conserved first and last residue. The D gene is left open where the match is weak. Expanded clones are given a class, and other clones once, few, many or no size at all.

J: TRBJ2-7
D: TRBD1
size: .
length: 15
V: TRBV27
DNA: TGTGCCAGCAGTCGATCGGGACAGGGGACTTACGAGCAGTACTTC
CDR3: CASSRSGQGTYEQYF

J: TRBJ2-7
D: .
size: .
length: 15
V: TRBV4-1
DNA: TGCGCCAGCAGCCACCCCCAGGGGGGCCGACTGGGGCAGTACTTC
CDR3: CASSHPQGGRLGQYF

J: TRBJ2-6
D: .
size: .
length: 14
V: TRBV24-1
DNA: TGTGCCACCAGTAGCAGGGCTCGAGCCAACGTCCTGACTTTC
CDR3: CATSSRARANVLTF

J: TRBJ2-7
D: TRBD1
size: .
length: 14
V: TRBV7-9
DNA: TGTGCCAGCAGCGTGCCGGGACAGACTTACGAGCAGTACTTC
CDR3: CASSVPGQTYEQYF

J: TRBJ2-5
D: .
size: .
length: 14
V: TRBV7-3
DNA: TGTGCCAGCAGCTTAAGGGCGGGCCAAGAGACCCAGTACTTC
CDR3: CASSLRAGQETQYF

J: TRBJ2-3
D: TRBD1
size: .
length: 15
V: TRBV5-1
DNA: TGCGCCAGCAGCTTGTCGGACAGGGGCACAGATACGCAGTATTTT
CDR3: CASSLSDRGTDTQYF

J: TRBJ2-1
D: .
size: .
length: 15
V: TRBV11-2
DNA: TGTGCCAGCTCCAGGAGGGGCCAAGTATCCAATGAGCAGTTCTTC
CDR3: CASSRRGQVSNEQFF

J: TRBJ2-1
D: TRBD2
size: once
length: 14
V: TRBV24-1
DNA: TGTGCCACGGCCGGGACTAGCAACTCCAATGAGCAGTTCTTC
CDR3: CATAGTSNSNEQFF

J: TRBJ2-7
D: TRBD1
size: .
length: 16
V: TRBV6-1
DNA: TGTGCCAGCAGTGAAGCGGGACAGTTTGGGTCCTACGAGCAGTACTTC
CDR3: CASSEAGQFGSYEQYF

J: TRBJ2-7
D: TRBD1
size: .
length: 14
V: TRBV6-5
DNA: TGTGCCAGCCAGAGTCGGGACAGCCACTACGAGCAGTACTTC
CDR3: CASQSRDSHYEQYF

J: TRBJ1-3
D: .
size: once
length: 16
V: TRBV9
DNA: TGTGCCAGCAGCGTAGGAATGGTTAGCTCTGGAAACACCATATATTTT
CDR3: CASSVGMVSSGNTIYF

J: TRBJ2-5
D: .
size: .
length: 14
V: TRBV12-5
DNA: TGTGCTAGTGGTTTGACGGGCGGGGAAGAGACCCAGTACTTC
CDR3: CASGLTGGEETQYF

J: TRBJ1-1
D: TRBD1
size: few
length: 17
V: TRBV5-5
DNA: TGTGCCAGCAGCTGGACCCTAGGACAGGTCTCGAACACTGAAGCTTTCTTT
CDR3: CASSWTLGQVSNTEAFF

J: TRBJ2-5
D: TRBD2
size: .
length: 15
V: TRBV3-1/TRBV3-2
DNA: TGTGCCAGCATTCAACTAGCGGGAGGACAAGAGACCCAGTACTTC
CDR3: CASIQLAGGQETQYF

J: TRBJ2-7
D: TRBD1
size: .
length: 13
V: TRBV2
DNA: TGTGCCAGCAGTAGGACAGGGTCCTACGAGCAGTACTTC
CDR3: CASSRTGSYEQYF

J: TRBJ1-1
D: .
size: .
length: 14
V: TRBV19
DNA: TGTGCCAGTATGACCATTGACAGGCCGGCTGAAGCTTTCTTT
CDR3: CASMTIDRPAEAFF

J: TRBJ1-4
D: .
size: few
length: 17
V: TRBV6-4
DNA: TGTGCCAGCAGTGACCGCGGGGGGGGGTTGAAGAATGAAAAACTGTTTTTT
CDR3: CASSDRGGGLKNEKLFF

J: TRBJ1-2
D: .
size: .
length: 14
V: TRBV28
DNA: TGTGCCAGCAGTTTATCGTCGACAGGCTATGGCTACACCTTC
CDR3: CASSLSSTGYGYTF

J: TRBJ1-5
D: .
size: .
length: 16
V: TRBV21-1
DNA: TGTGCCAGCAGCAAAACGGGACAGAATGTCGATCAGCCCCAGCATTTT
CDR3: CASSKTGQNVDQPQHF

J: TRBJ2-2
D: TRBD2
size: few
length: 16
V: TRBV3-1/TRBV3-2
DNA: TGTGCCAGCAGCCAAGGCGAGCGGGGATACGAAGCGGAGCTGTTTTTT
CDR3: CASSQGERGYEAELFF

J: TRBJ1-5
D: .
size: .
length: 15
V: TRBV7-9
DNA: TGTGCCAGCAGCTTAGCTCAGGGCCCCAATCAGCCCCAGCATTTT
CDR3: CASSLAQGPNQPQHF

J: TRBJ1-2
D: TRBD1
size: .
length: 12
V: TRBV24-1
DNA: TGTGCCACCAGTGTGACAGGGGTTGGCTACACCTTC
CDR3: CATSVTGVGYTF

J: TRBJ2-5
D: TRBD2
size: .
length: 15
V: TRBV15
DNA: TGTGCCACCAGCACTGCCGGGACTAGGCCTGGGACCCAGTACTTC
CDR3: CATSTAGTRPGTQYF

J: TRBJ1-1
D: TRBD1
size: .
length: 13
V: TRBV13
DNA: TGTGCCACCAAAGAGACAGGGGCCACTGAAGCTTTCTTT
CDR3: CATKETGATEAFF

J: TRBJ1-6
D: TRBD1
size: .
length: 15
V: TRBV15
DNA: TGTGCCACCAGCAGAGGGGGACAGGGCACGTATCCCCTCCACTTT
CDR3: CATSRGGQGTYPLHF

J: TRBJ2-2
D: .
size: .
length: 16
V: TRBV27
DNA: TGTGCCAGCAGTTCCACCCGGTTGGGAGTGACCGGGGAGCTGTTTTTT
CDR3: CASSSTRLGVTGELFF

J: TRBJ2-2
D: TRBD2
size: .
length: 14
V: TRBV19
DNA: TGTGCCAGTAGTGGGACTAGCCCGACCGGGGAGCTGTTTTTT
CDR3: CASSGTSPTGELFF

J: TRBJ2-1
D: .
size: .
length: 13
V: TRBV4-1
DNA: TGCGCCAGCAGCCACCCCCATCAGGCTGAGCAGTTCTTC
CDR3: CASSHPHQAEQFF

J: TRBJ1-1
D: TRBD1
size: few
length: 15
V: TRBV7-6
DNA: TGTGCCAGCAGCTCGCGACAGGGCGTGAACACTGAAGCTTTCTTT
CDR3: CASSSRQGVNTEAFF

J: TRBJ2-1
D: TRBD2
size: .
length: 13
V: TRBV2
DNA: TGTGCCAGCGGGGGGGACTTGTCAAGTGAGCAGTTCTTC
CDR3: CASGGDLSSEQFF

J: TRBJ1-2
D: .
size: .
length: 13
V: TRBV28
DNA: TGTGCCAGCAGGGCGGCAGACCCCTATGGCTACACCTTC
CDR3: CASRAADPYGYTF

J: TRBJ2-3
D: .
size: once
length: 16
V: TRBV25-1
DNA: TGTGCCAGCAGTGCCCGGATGACGGAGAGCACAGATACGCAGTATTTT
CDR3: CASSARMTESTDTQYF

J: TRBJ2-3
D: TRBD2
size: .
length: 16
V: TRBV6-2/TRBV6-3
DNA: TGTGCCAGCAGTCCCCTACTAGCGGGAGTCACAGATACGCAGTATTTT
CDR3: CASSPLLAGVTDTQYF

J: TRBJ2-2
D: TRBD2
size: few
length: 16
V: TRBV11-3
DNA: TGTGCCAGCAGTCCCAGCGGGAGCACTTTCACCGGGGAGCTGTTTTTT
CDR3: CASSPSGSTFTGELFF

J: TRBJ2-1
D: .
size: .
length: 12
V: TRBV30
DNA: TGTGCCTGGGGGGTACGGTTCAATGAGCAGTTCTTC
CDR3: CAWGVRFNEQFF

J: TRBJ1-1
D: TRBD1
size: few
length: 15
V: TRBV3-1/TRBV3-2
DNA: TGTGCCAGCAGCCAGTCAGACAGGGGGAACACTGAAGCTTTCTTT
CDR3: CASSQSDRGNTEAFF

J: TRBJ1-2
D: .
size: .
length: 14
V: TRBV18
DNA: TGTGCCAGCTCCACAGGGTATTGTAACTATGGCTACACCTTC
CDR3: CASSTGYCNYGYTF

J: TRBJ2-3
D: .
size: .
length: 15
V: TRBV9
DNA: TGTGCCAGCAGCGTAGTGGCGGGTTCCACAGATACGCAGTATTTT
CDR3: CASSVVAGSTDTQYF

J: TRBJ2-3
D: TRBD2
size: .
length: 17
V: TRBV25-1
DNA: TGTGCCAGCAGTGAATATTTACTAGCGGGACCCACAGATACGCAGTATTTT
CDR3: CASSEYLLAGPTDTQYF